The rows below give T cell receptor beta chains drawn from one sample of a study of cytomegalovirus exposure and HLA in healthy donors. Clones were sequenced by immunoSEQ multiplex PCR, and TCRdb holds only the in-frame ones, with some missing. In total, the table holds some 42,000 clones. Sequencing was carried out using PBMCs. Source of these receptors: a man younger than 40 in good health and CMV-seronegative. Each CDR3 is given with its conserved first and last residue. Fields, in order: V gene, D gene, J gene, CDR3 protein, CDR3 DNA. The D gene is left open where the match is weak.

V: TRBV29-1; D: NA; J: TRBJ2-2; CDR3: CSVSGDVTGELFF; DNA: TGCAGCGTCTCAGGGGACGTCACCGGGGAGCTGTTTTTT
V: TRBV7-6; D: NA; J: TRBJ1-1; CDR3: CASSLEGLEAFF; DNA: TGTGCCAGCAGCTTGGAGGGTTTGGAAGCTTTCTTT
V: TRBV2; D: NA; J: TRBJ2-5; CDR3: CASSEGSLETQYF; DNA: TGTGCCAGCAGTGAAGGTAGTCTGGAGACCCAGTACTTC
V: TRBV6-4; D: TRBD2; J: TRBJ2-1; CDR3: CASSDGLAGDNEQFF; DNA: TGTGCCAGCAGTGACGGTCTAGCGGGGGACAATGAGCAGTTCTTC
V: TRBV29-1; D: TRBD2; J: TRBJ2-5; CDR3: CSVASGRVETQYF; DNA: TGCAGCGTGGCTAGCGGGAGGGTAGAGACCCAGTACTTC
V: TRBV9; D: NA; J: TRBJ1-3; CDR3: CASSTTSRAKVGNTIYF; DNA: TGTGCCAGCAGCACGACTTCCAGGGCAAAGGTTGGAAACACCATATATTTT
V: TRBV5-1; D: TRBD1; J: TRBJ1-4; CDR3: CASRRGTGDVTNEKLFF; DNA: TGCGCCAGCAGACGCGGGACAGGTGATGTGACTAATGAAAAACTGTTTTTT
V: TRBV29-1; D: TRBD1; J: TRBJ2-7; CDR3: CSVARTGGPYEQYF; DNA: TGCAGCGTCGCAAGGACAGGGGGACCCTACGAGCAGTACTTC
V: TRBV30; D: TRBD1; J: TRBJ1-2; CDR3: CAWSLTGGTGYTF; DNA: TGTGCCTGGAGCCTGACAGGGGGCACGGGCTACACCTTC
V: TRBV29-1; D: NA; J: TRBJ1-1; CDR3: CSVEVTGGKAFF; DNA: TGCAGCGTTGAGGTTACCGGAGGTAAAGCTTTCTTT
V: TRBV4-3; D: TRBD2; J: TRBJ2-7; CDR3: CASSQGTSVAYEQYF; DNA: TGCGCCAGCAGCCAAGGGACTAGCGTCGCCTACGAGCAGTACTTC
V: TRBV6-5; D: TRBD2; J: TRBJ2-7; CDR3: CASSYGTTLYEQYF; DNA: TGTGCCAGCAGTTACGGGACTACTTTATACGAGCAGTACTTC
V: TRBV10-3; D: TRBD2; J: TRBJ2-7; CDR3: CAISASFTSGDYEQYF; DNA: TGTGCCATCAGTGCTTCTTTTACTAGCGGAGACTACGAGCAGTACTTC
V: TRBV29-1; D: NA; J: TRBJ2-5; CDR3: CSVLRGASETQYF; DNA: TGCAGCGTCCTCAGGGGGGCCTCGGAGACCCAGTACTTC
V: TRBV18; D: NA; J: TRBJ2-3; CDR3: CASSPLAATDTQYF; DNA: TGTGCCAGCTCACCACTTGCTGCTACGGATACGCAGTATTTT
V: TRBV2; D: NA; J: TRBJ2-1; CDR3: CASAGYSYNEQFF; DNA: TGTGCCAGTGCGGGCTACTCCTACAATGAGCAGTTCTTC
V: TRBV19; D: NA; J: TRBJ1-4; CDR3: CASGRLTGEKLFF; DNA: TGTGCCAGTGGTCGATTGACCGGGGAAAAACTGTTTTTT
V: TRBV25-1; D: NA; J: TRBJ2-3; CDR3: CASSDATSTDTQYF; DNA: TGTGCCAGCAGTGACGCCACTAGCACAGATACGCAGTATTTT
V: TRBV4-3; D: TRBD2; J: TRBJ2-7; CDR3: CASSPHYERLAEGTYEQYF; DNA: TGCGCCAGCAGCCCTCACTATGAGAGACTAGCGGAGGGGACCTACGAGCAGTACTTC
V: TRBV29-1; D: TRBD2; J: TRBJ2-3; CDR3: CSAETSGGNTDTQYF; DNA: TGCAGCGCCGAAACTAGCGGGGGGAACACAGATACGCAGTATTTT
V: TRBV10-3; D: NA; J: TRBJ1-2; CDR3: CAIKTDYGYTF; DNA: TGTGCCATCAAAACAGATTATGGCTACACCTTC
V: TRBV12-5; D: TRBD2; J: TRBJ2-7; CDR3: CASGSLLTSGYEQYF; DNA: TGTGCTAGTGGTTCTCTTCTGACTAGCGGCTACGAGCAGTACTTC
V: TRBV5-1; D: NA; J: TRBJ1-1; CDR3: CASSLGVLNTEAFF; DNA: TGCGCCAGCAGCTTAGGGGTCCTGAACACTGAAGCTTTCTTT
V: TRBV4-2; D: NA; J: TRBJ2-7; CDR3: CASSQEWGGAYEQYF; DNA: TGTGCCAGCAGCCAAGAATGGGGCGGCGCCTACGAGCAGTACTTC
V: TRBV5-7; D: NA; J: TRBJ2-7; CDR3: CASSLGPLYYSYEQYF; DNA: TGTGCCAGCAGCTTGGGGCCGTTGTACTACTCCTACGAGCAGTACTTC
V: TRBV2; D: NA; J: TRBJ2-7; CDR3: CASSAPGGEWEAYEQYF; DNA: TGTGCCAGCAGTGCCCCAGGTGGGGAGTGGGAAGCCTACGAGCAGTACTTC
V: TRBV15; D: NA; J: TRBJ2-1; CDR3: CATSRAGVVNEQFF; DNA: TGTGCCACCAGCAGAGCGGGAGTCGTTAATGAGCAGTTCTTC